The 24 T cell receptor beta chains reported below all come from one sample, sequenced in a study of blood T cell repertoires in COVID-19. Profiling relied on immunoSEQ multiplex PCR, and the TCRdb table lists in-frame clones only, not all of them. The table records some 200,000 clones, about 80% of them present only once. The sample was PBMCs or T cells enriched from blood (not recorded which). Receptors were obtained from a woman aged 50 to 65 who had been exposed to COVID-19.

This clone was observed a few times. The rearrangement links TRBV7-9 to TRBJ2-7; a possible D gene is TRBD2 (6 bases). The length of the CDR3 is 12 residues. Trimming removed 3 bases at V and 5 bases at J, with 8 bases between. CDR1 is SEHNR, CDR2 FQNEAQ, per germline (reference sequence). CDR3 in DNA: TGTGCCAGCAGCTTTTGGGAGGACGAGCAGTACTTC. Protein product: CASSFWEDEQYF.

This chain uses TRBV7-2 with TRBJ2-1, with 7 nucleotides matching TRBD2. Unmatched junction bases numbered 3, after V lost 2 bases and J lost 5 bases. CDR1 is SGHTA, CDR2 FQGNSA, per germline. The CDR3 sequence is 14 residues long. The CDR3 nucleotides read TGTGCCAGCAGCTTAAGACGGGGGGACAATGAGCAGTTCTTC. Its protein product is CASSLRRGDNEQFF.

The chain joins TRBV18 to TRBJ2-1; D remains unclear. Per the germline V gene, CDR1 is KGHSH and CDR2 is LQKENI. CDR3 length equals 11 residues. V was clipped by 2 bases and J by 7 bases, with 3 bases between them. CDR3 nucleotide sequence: TGTGCCAGCTCACCATCTAATGAGCAGTTCTTC. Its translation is CASSPSNEQFF.

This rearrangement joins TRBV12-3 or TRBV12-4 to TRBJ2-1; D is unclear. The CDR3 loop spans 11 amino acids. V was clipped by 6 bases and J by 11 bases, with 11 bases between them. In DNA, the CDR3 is TGTGCCAGCAGCCCCTTTAGCAAGCAGTTCTTC. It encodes CASSPFSKQFF.

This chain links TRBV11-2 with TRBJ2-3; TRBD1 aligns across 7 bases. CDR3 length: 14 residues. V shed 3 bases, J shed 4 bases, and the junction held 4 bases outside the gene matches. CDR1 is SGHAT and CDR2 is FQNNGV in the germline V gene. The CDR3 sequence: CASSLTGSSDTQYF. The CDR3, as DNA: TGTGCCAGCAGCTTGACAGGGTCCTCAGATACGCAGTATTTT.

The CDR3: CASSQDQRGNTGELFF. CDR3 DNA sequence: TGTGCCAGCAGCCAAGACCAGCGGGGGAACACCGGGGAGCTGTTTTTT. The V and J genes are TRBV4-2 and TRBJ2-2, with TRBD2 identical over 7 bases. V lost 0 bases, J lost 1 base, and 2 bases stayed unmatched. This CDR3 is built from 16 residues. Per the germline V gene, CDR1 is LGHNA and CDR2 is YNFKEQ.

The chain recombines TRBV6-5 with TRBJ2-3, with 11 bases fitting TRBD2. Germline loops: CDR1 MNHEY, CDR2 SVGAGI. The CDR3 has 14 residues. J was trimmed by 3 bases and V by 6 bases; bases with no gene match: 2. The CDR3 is CASRASGGTDTQYF. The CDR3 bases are TGTGCCAGCAGGGCTAGCGGGGGGACAGATACGCAGTATTTT.

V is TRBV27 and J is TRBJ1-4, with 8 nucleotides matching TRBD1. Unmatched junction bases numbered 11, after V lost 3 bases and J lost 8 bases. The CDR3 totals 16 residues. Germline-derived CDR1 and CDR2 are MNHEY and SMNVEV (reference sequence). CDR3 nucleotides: TGTGCCAGCAGTTTTTCCGCAGGGGGCGGGTGGGAAAAACTGTTTTTT. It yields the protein CASSFSAGGGWEKLFF.

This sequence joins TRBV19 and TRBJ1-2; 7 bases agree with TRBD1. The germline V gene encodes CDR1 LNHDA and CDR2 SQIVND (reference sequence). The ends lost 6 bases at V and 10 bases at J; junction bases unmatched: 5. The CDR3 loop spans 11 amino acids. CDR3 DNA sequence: TGTGCCAGTAGACGAGACAGGGACTACACCTTC. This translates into CASRRDRDYTF.

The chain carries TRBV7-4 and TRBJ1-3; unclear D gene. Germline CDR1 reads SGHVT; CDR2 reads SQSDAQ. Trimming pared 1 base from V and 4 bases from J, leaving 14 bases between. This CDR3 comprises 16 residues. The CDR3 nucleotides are TGTGCCAGCAGCTTAGGTTTAGGAGGGTCGGGAAACACCATATATTTT. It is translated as CASSLGLGGSGNTIYF.

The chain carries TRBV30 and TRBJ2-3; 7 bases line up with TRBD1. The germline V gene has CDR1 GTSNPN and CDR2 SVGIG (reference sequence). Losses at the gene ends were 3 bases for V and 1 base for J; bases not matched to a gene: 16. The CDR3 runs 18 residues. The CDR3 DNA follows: TGTGCCTGGAGCGCCGGGACAGTATATTCTGTTGGCACAGATACGCAGTATTTT. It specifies CAWSAGTVYSVGTDTQYF.

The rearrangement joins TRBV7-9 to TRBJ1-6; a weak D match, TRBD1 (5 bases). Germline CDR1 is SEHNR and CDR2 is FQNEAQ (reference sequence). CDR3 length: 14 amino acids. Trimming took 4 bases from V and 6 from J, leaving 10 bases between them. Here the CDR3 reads CASSWGGVNSPLHF. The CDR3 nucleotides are TGTGCCAGCAGCTGGGGGGGAGTTAATTCACCCCTCCACTTT.

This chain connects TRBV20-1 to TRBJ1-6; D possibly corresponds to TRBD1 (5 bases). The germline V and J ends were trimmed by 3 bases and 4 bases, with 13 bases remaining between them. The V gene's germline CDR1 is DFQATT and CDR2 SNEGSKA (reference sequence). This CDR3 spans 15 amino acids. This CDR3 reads CSASKEAGYNSPLHF. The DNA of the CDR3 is TGCAGTGCTAGTAAGGAAGCAGGGTATAATTCACCCCTCCACTTT.

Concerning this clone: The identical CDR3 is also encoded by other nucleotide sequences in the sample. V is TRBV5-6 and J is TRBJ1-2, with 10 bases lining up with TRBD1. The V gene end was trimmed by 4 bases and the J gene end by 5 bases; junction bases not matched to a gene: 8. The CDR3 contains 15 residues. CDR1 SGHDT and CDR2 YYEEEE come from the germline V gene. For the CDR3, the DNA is TGTGCCAGCAGCCCGAGACAGGGGGCTAGTTATGGCTACACCTTC. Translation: CASSPRQGASYGYTF.

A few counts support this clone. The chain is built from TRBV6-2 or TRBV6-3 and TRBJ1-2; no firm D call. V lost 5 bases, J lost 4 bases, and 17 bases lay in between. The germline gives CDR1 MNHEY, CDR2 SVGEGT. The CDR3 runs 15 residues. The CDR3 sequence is CASSRPSLTAYGYTF. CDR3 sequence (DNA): TGTGCCAGCAGTCGACCCAGCCTTACAGCCTATGGCTACACCTTC.

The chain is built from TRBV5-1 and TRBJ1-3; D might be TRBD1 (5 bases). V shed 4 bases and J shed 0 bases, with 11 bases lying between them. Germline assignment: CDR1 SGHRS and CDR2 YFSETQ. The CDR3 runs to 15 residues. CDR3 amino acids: CASSPGVLSGNTIYF. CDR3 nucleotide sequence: TGCGCCAGCAGCCCGGGGGTCCTCTCTGGAAACACCATATATTTT.

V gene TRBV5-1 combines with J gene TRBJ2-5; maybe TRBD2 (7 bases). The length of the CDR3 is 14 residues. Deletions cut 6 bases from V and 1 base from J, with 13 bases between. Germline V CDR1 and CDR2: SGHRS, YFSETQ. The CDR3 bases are TGCGCCAGCACCTCTGGGGGGGCCCAAGAGACCCAGTACTTC. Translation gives CASTSGGAQETQYF.

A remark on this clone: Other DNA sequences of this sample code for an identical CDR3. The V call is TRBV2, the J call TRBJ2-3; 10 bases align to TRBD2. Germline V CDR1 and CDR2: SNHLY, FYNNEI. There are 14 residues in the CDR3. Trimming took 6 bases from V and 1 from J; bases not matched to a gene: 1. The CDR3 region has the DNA TGTGCCAGCAGCGGGACTAGCGGCACAGATACGCAGTATTTT. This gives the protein CASSGTSGTDTQYF.

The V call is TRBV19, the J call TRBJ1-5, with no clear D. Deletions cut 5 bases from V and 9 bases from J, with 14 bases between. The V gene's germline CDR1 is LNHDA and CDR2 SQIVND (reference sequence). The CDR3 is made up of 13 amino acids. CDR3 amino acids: CASSPSRSGPQHF. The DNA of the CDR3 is TGTGCCAGTAGTCCCTCAAGGAGTGGGCCCCAGCATTTT.

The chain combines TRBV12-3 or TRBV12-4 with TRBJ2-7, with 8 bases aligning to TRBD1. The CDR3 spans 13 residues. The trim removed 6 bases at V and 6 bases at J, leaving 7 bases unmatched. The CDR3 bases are TGTGCCAGCAGCTCCCAGGGGGCGGCCGAGCAGTACTTC. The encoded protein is CASSSQGAAEQYF.

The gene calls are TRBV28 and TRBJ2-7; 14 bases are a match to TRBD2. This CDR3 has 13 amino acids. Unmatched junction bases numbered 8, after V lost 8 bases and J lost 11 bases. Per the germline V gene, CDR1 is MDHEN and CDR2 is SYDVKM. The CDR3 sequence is CASGWTSGGTEYF. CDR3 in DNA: TGTGCCAGCGGATGGACTAGCGGGGGGACGGAGTACTTC.

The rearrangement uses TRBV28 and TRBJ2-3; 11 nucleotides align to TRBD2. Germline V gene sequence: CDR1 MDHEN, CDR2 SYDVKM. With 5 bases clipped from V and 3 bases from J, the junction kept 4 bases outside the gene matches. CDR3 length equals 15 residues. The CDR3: CASSALAGGTDTQYF. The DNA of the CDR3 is TGTGCCAGCAGTGCTTTAGCGGGGGGGACAGATACGCAGTATTTT.

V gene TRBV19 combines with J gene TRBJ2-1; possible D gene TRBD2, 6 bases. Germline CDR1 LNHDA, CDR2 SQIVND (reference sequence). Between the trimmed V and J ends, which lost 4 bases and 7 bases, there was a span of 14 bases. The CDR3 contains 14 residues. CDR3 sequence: CASSTRRVRNEQFF. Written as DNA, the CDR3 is TGTGCCAGTAGTACGCGGAGGGTGCGGAATGAGCAGTTCTTC.

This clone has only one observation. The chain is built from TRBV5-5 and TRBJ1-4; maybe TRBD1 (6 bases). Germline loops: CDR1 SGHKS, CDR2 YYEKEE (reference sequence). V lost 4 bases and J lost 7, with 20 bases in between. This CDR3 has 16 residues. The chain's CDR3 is CASSPNPGLGGEKLFF. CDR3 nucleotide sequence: TGTGCCAGCAGCCCCAACCCCGGACTAGGGGGTGAAAAACTGTTTTTT.